The 29 T cell receptor beta chains listed next were all sequenced from one sample in a study of patients and donors after allogeneic stem cell transplantation. MiXCR was run by TCRdb on the RT-PCR reads, yielding one entry per CDR3 protein. This table has roughly 200,000 distinct CDR3 sequences, around 40% appearing once. The sequencing sample was made of blood, either unsorted or a sorted T cell fraction (not recorded which). The receptors here all came from a human donor who was either an allogeneic HSCT recipient or a stem cell or donor lymphocyte infusion donor (not recorded which). It is not recorded whose cells these are; they may come from a transplant donor.

The gene calls are TRBV4-3 and TRBJ2-2; D uncertain. The CDR3 runs 15 residues. Trimming removed 0 bases from V and 4 bases from J, with 9 bases in between. Germline V gene lookup returns CDR1 LGHNA and CDR2 YSLEER. CDR3 residues: CASSQDLGSTGELFF. CDR3 bases: TGCGCCAGCAGCCAAGATCTCGGTTCCACCGGGGAGCTGTTTTTT.

This clonotype has a handful of counts. The genes are TRBV7-2 and TRBJ1-1, with D uncertain. The CDR3 sequence is 14 residues long. Trimming removed 1 base at V and 2 bases at J, with 8 bases between. Germline V gives CDR1 SGHTA, CDR2 FQGNSA. As DNA, the CDR3 is TGTGCCAGCAGCTTAGTGTTAAGTAACACTGAAGCTTTCTTT. This sequence encodes CASSLVLSNTEAFF.

CDR3 protein: CASSSGGRGEQYF. The CDR3 DNA reads TGCGCCAGCAGCTCTGGGGGCAGAGGCGAGCAGTACTTC. The chain carries TRBV5-1 and TRBJ2-7; a weak D match, TRBD1 (6 bases). This CDR3 is 13 amino acids long. V was shortened by 3 bases and J by 6 bases, with 13 bases between the two germline ends. Germline CDR1 and CDR2: SGHRS and YFSETQ.

This clonotype was seen more than once but under ten times. The rearrangement uses TRBV6-1 and TRBJ2-1; maybe TRBD1 (6 bases). Germline CDR1 reads MNHNS; CDR2 reads SASEGT. The CDR3 has 15 amino acids. The CDR3 bases are TGTGCTCTTGGGCCGGGGACCAGTGGGGGCGATGAGCAGTTCTTC. It specifies CALGPGTSGGDEQFF.

The chain employs TRBV20-1 and TRBJ1-1, with 7 positions matching TRBD1. The trim removed 2 bases at V and 0 bases at J, leaving 15 bases unmatched. Germline lookup yields CDR1 DFQATT and CDR2 SNEGSKA (reference sequence). This CDR3 has 18 amino acids. The CDR3 region is CSARRLTGAVVMNTEAFF. The DNA for the CDR3 is TGCAGTGCTAGAAGACTAACAGGGGCGGTTGTGATGAACACTGAAGCTTTCTTT.

This clonotype has only a few counts. The chain employs TRBV6-5 and TRBJ1-1; 8 bases are a match to TRBD1. The CDR3 spans 17 residues. The germline gives CDR1 MNHEY, CDR2 SVGAGI. Trimming at V came to 0 bases and at J to 0 bases, leaving 6 bases not matched to a gene. CDR3 sequence reads: CASSYSQGAFMNTEAFF. CDR3 nucleotide sequence: TGTGCCAGCAGTTACTCTCAGGGGGCCTTCATGAACACTGAAGCTTTCTTT.

Written as DNA, the CDR3 is TGTGCCAGCAGCGTCCTAGCGGGGGCAGGCACAGATACGCAGTATTTT. Encoded protein: CASSVLAGAGTDTQYF. This chain connects TRBV7-2 to TRBJ2-3, with 10 bases lining up with TRBD2. Germline values: CDR1 SGHTA, CDR2 FQGNSA. This CDR3 comprises 16 residues. V dropped 5 bases and J dropped 1; count of bases not matched to a gene: 6.

The gene calls are TRBV5-1 and TRBJ1-6; no clear D gene. V was clipped by 5 bases and J by 5 bases, with 8 bases between them. This CDR3 has 13 amino acids. CDR1 and CDR2 from the germline V gene are SGHRS and YFSETQ. The DNA for the CDR3 is TGCGCCAGCAGGGACGGGAATAATTCACCCCTCCACTTT. This gives the protein CASRDGNNSPLHF.

The chain employs TRBV5-1 and TRBJ1-2; D not certain. V gave up 4 bases and J gave up 4 bases, with 8 bases separating them. Per the germline V gene, CDR1 is SGHRS and CDR2 is YFSETQ. The CDR3 is made up of 12 amino acids. CDR3 sequence (DNA): TGCGCCAGCAGCCGAGCAGCCTATGGCTACACCTTC. This encodes CASSRAAYGYTF. Filled out from reference TRBV5-1 and TRBJ1-2, the complete variable domain reads KAGVTQTPRYLIKTRGQQVTLSCSPISGHRSVSWYQQTPGQGLQFLFEYFSETQRNKGNFPGRFSGRQFSNSRSEMNVSTLELGDSALYLCASSRAAYGYTFGSGTRLTVV.

This clonotype occurred once. At one end the junction does not follow the germline gene, possibly because of a read error. The CDR3 sequence is CASSQDPGTSKVF. The DNA of the CDR3 is TGTGCCAGCAGCCAAGATCCCGGGACTAGTAAAGTCTTT. This chain uses TRBV3-1 with TRBJ2-3, with TRBD2 matching over 8 bases. The CDR3 sequence is 13 residues long. CDR1 LGHDT and CDR2 YNNKEL come from the germline V gene (reference sequence).

The genes are TRBV20-1 and TRBJ1-1, with 7 bases identical to TRBD1. The CDR3 spans 13 residues. V lost 5 bases and J lost 11; bases outside the gene matches: 14. The germline V gene encodes CDR1 DFQATT and CDR2 SNEGSKA (reference sequence). CDR3 residues: CSAYLQGSGMAFF. In nucleotides, the CDR3 is TGCAGTGCTTACTTACAGGGGAGTGGTATGGCTTTCTTT.

J is TRBJ2-3 and V is TRBV25-1, with 8 bases aligning to TRBD1. This CDR3 has 14 residues. With 8 bases clipped from V and 2 bases from J, the junction kept 6 bases outside the gene matches. Germline CDR1 reads MGHDK; CDR2 reads SYGVNS. The CDR3 loop reads CASGQGLHTDTQYF. CDR3 coding DNA: TGTGCCAGCGGACAGGGACTCCACACAGATACGCAGTATTTT.

The chain recombines TRBV7-2 with TRBJ2-1, with TRBD2 identical over 11 bases. With 5 bases clipped from V and 5 bases from J, the junction kept 8 bases outside the gene matches. The CDR3 runs 16 residues. From germline, CDR1 is SGHTA and CDR2 FQGNSA. In nucleotides, the CDR3 is TGTGCCAGCAGCACCCGACTAGCGGGGAGGAACAATGAGCAGTTCTTC. Amino acid sequence: CASSTRLAGRNNEQFF.

The rearrangement uses TRBV7-2 and TRBJ1-1, with no clear D. The CDR3 runs 14 residues. Per the germline V gene, CDR1 is SGHTA and CDR2 is FQGNSA. Trimming removed 5 bases at V and 0 bases at J, with 10 bases between. CDR3 in amino acids: CASSPSPMNTEAFF. The CDR3 DNA sequence: TGTGCCAGCAGCCCTTCTCCTATGAACACTGAAGCTTTCTTT.

The chain has TRBV28 and TRBJ1-2; D gene uncertain. The germline V and J ends were trimmed by 6 bases and 4 bases, with 12 bases remaining between them. The CDR3 totals 13 residues. Germline lookup yields CDR1 MDHEN and CDR2 SYDVKM. The CDR3 loop is CASSPPSLYGYTF. CDR3 sequence (DNA): TGTGCCAGCAGCCCCCCCTCGCTCTATGGCTACACCTTC.

This clonotype was detected only a few times. The chain uses TRBV29-1 and TRBJ2-3; perhaps TRBD1 as D (6 bases). The CDR3 runs to 12 residues. Trimming took 7 bases from V and 1 from J, leaving 9 bases between them. CDR1 and CDR2 from the germline V gene are SQVTM and ANQGSEA. The CDR3 sequence: CSGPGGTDTQYF. CDR3 coding DNA: TGCAGCGGACCAGGGGGCACAGATACGCAGTATTTT.

The CDR3, as DNA: TGCAGTGCTAGACTTCCGACGATGAAGGAACTGTTTTTT. Protein: CSARLPTMKELFF. V usage is TRBV20-1 and J usage is TRBJ1-4, with D unresolved. CDR3 length: 13 amino acids. Trimming removed 2 bases from V and 12 bases from J, with 16 bases in between. From germline, CDR1 is DFQATT and CDR2 SNEGSKA (reference sequence).

The chain has TRBV5-8 and TRBJ1-1; D remains ambiguous. This CDR3 comprises 11 residues. The V end lost 2 bases, the J end lost 11 bases, and 10 bases lay between the germline ends. Germline CDR1 reads SGHTS; CDR2 reads YDEGEE. The CDR3 coding sequence is TGTGCCAGCAGCTTTTTAGCGAGGGCTTTCTTT. Its protein product is CASSFLARAFF.

The rearrangement joins TRBV5-1 to TRBJ2-7; 7 nucleotides match TRBD1. CDR1 is SGHRS and CDR2 is YFSETQ in the germline V gene. CDR3 size: 14 residues. The V and J ends lost 1 base and 2 bases, in that order; junction bases with no gene match: 3. The CDR3 is CASSLLGQTYEQYF. In DNA, the CDR3 is TGCGCCAGCAGCTTGCTGGGACAGACCTACGAGCAGTACTTC.

J is TRBJ1-1 and V is TRBV7-9; 7 bases line up with TRBD1. Germline V CDR1 and CDR2: SEHNR, FQNEAQ (reference sequence). Unmatched junction bases numbered 5, after V lost 5 bases and J lost 2 bases. This CDR3 contains 14 residues. The CDR3 loop reads CASSTRQGNTEAFF. As DNA, the CDR3 is TGTGCCAGCAGCACACGACAGGGCAACACTGAAGCTTTCTTT. Based on the CDR3 plus reference TRBV7-9 and TRBJ1-1, the full variable domain is DTGVSQNPRHKITKRGQNVTFRCDPISEHNRLYWYRQTLGQGPEFLTYFQNEAQLEKSRLLSDRFSAERPKGSFSTLEIQRTEQGDSAMYLCASSTRQGNTEAFFGQGTRLTVV.

This chain links TRBV20-1 with TRBJ2-7; 8 bases align to TRBD1. Per the germline V gene, CDR1 is DFQATT and CDR2 is SNEGSKA (reference sequence). The junction had 9 bases not matched to a gene; V was cut back by 2 bases and J by 3 bases. This CDR3 is built from 15 residues. The CDR3 DNA is TGCAGTGCTAGAAGCCGGGACAGGACATACTACGAGCAGTACTTC. Protein product: CSARSRDRTYYEQYF.

This clonotype was counted only a few times. This rearrangement joins TRBV6-5 to TRBJ1-5; no firm D call. The CDR3 length is 15 residues. Per the germline V gene, CDR1 is MNHEY and CDR2 is SVGAGI. Trimming shortened V by 0 bases and J by 4 bases, and 10 bases separated the two germline ends. In DNA form, the CDR3 reads TGTGCCAGCAGTTACTCGAAGTTCGGAAATCAGCCCCAGCATTTT. It encodes CASSYSKFGNQPQHF.

V and J are TRBV12-3 or TRBV12-4 and TRBJ2-3; D is unclear. Trimming shortened V by 4 bases and J by 5 bases, and 16 bases separated the two germline ends. CDR3 length equals 15 residues. CDR3 nucleotide sequence: TGTGCCAGCAGTTCGCACGAAAACTTGGGAGATACGCAGTATTTT. As protein: CASSSHENLGDTQYF.

The chain joins TRBV29-1 to TRBJ2-7; 11 bases align to TRBD1. Germline CDR1 and CDR2: SQVTM and ANQGSEA. This CDR3 is 13 amino acids long. The V segment lost 4 bases and the J segment 4 bases; nucleotides outside the gene matches: 3. The CDR3 loop reads CSVVDRGLYEQYF. The CDR3 DNA sequence: TGCAGCGTTGTGGACAGGGGGCTGTACGAGCAGTACTTC.

This clonotype came up many times. The chain has TRBV12-3 or TRBV12-4 and TRBJ1-4; 10 positions agree with TRBD1. The CDR3 length is 14 residues. The V segment lost 5 bases and the J segment 6 bases; nucleotides outside the gene matches: 3. CDR3 nucleotides: TGTGCCAGCAGTCGGGACAGGGGTTATGAAAAACTGTTTTTT. It specifies CASSRDRGYEKLFF.

The V and J genes are TRBV20-1 and TRBJ1-4, with no clear D. Germline CDR1 and CDR2: DFQATT and SNEGSKA (reference sequence). Trimming took off 2 bases at V and 3 bases at J, with 7 bases between the two ends. This CDR3 spans 13 amino acids. Here the CDR3 DNA reads TGCAGTGCTAGAATGATCCCTAATGAAAAACTGTTTTTT. It yields the protein CSARMIPNEKLFF.

Many counts were recorded for this clonotype. This chain joins TRBV18 and TRBJ1-6; D is possibly TRBD1 (5 bases). CDR1 and CDR2 (germline): KGHSH, LQKENI. The length of the CDR3 is 16 residues. Trimming cost V 0 bases and J 6 bases, with 12 bases left between them. CDR3 amino acids: CASSPPGPGFNSPLHF. CDR3 DNA sequence: TGTGCCAGCTCACCACCGGGGCCAGGCTTTAATTCACCCCTCCACTTT.

The V and J genes are TRBV20-1 and TRBJ1-2; the D is unclear. This CDR3 contains 12 residues. CDR1 DFQATT and CDR2 SNEGSKA come from the germline V gene (reference sequence). The V end lost 6 bases, the J end lost 4 bases, and 12 bases lay between the germline ends. CDR3 sequence (DNA): TGCAGTGCCGAAGGAGTAACCTATGGCTACACCTTC. This encodes CSAEGVTYGYTF.

This chain links TRBV20-1 with TRBJ1-2; no clear D gene. Germline assignment: CDR1 DFQATT and CDR2 SNEGSKA (reference sequence). Trimming cost V 1 base and J 2 bases, with 11 bases left between them. The CDR3 totals 14 residues. The CDR3 reads CSARALESNYGYTF. The CDR3 coding sequence is TGCAGTGCTAGAGCCCTCGAATCCAACTATGGCTACACCTTC.